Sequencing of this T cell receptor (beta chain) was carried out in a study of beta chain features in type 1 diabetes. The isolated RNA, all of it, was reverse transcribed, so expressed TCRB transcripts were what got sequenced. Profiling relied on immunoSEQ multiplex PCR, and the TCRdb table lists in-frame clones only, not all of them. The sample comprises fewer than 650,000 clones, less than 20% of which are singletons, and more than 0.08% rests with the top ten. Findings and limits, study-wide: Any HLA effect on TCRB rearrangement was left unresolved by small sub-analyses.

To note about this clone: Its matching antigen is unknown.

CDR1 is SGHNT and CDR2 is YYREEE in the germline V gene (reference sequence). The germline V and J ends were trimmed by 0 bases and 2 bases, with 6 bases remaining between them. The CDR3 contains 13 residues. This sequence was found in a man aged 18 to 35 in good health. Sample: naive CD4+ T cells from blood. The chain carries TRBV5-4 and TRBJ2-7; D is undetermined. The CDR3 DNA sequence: TGTGCCAGCAGCTTGGGGGCAGCCTACGAGCAGTACTTC. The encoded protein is CASSLGAAYEQYF.